Sequencing of this T cell receptor (beta chain) was carried out in a study of molecular identifiers for immune sequencing clone quantification. Using its own MiXCR run on the PCR reads, TCRdb lists one record per CDR3 protein. The repertoire holds under 800,000 distinct CDR3 sequences, with 25% as singletons. Study-wide results and caveats: Over 97% of effector molecules, yet under 1% of naive-cell molecules, were held by clones above 20 RNA copies.

This clonotype appeared a single time. Its antigen is undetermined. This may come from a read error, since a much larger clone is one base off. Sequencing input: naive CD8+ T cells from blood, with Jurkat cell RNA spiked in. Subset defined: FACS-sorted CD8+CD4-CCR7+CD45RA+ naive T cells. The TCR was taken from a human donor in good health. Some libraries in this study had Jurkat cell RNA spiked in.

In DNA, the CDR3 is TGTGCCAGCAGTTACGGATGGAATGAGCAGTACTTC. Its translation: CASSYGWNEQYF. This chain links TRBV6-5 with TRBJ2-7; no reliable D call. The V and J ends lost 2 bases and 7 bases respectively, with 9 bases between them. Germline assignment: CDR1 MNHEY and CDR2 SVGAGI. The CDR3 has 12 residues.